A single sample is the source of the 23 T cell receptor beta chains below, sequenced in a study of shared clonotypes between healthy human individuals. The assay was immunoSEQ multiplex PCR, and TCRdb's table has in-frame clones only and misses some. The data contain approximately 88,000 clones, almost 70% of them singletons. The sample comprised memory CD8+ T cells sorted from blood. Stated subset: CD45RO+ cells pooled with CCR7-negative TemRA cells. These receptor sequences come from a man aged 30 to 45 in good health.

This chain joins TRBV5-1 and TRBJ1-5, with 7 bases lining up with TRBD1. The CDR3 is made up of 18 amino acids. Trimming took 4 bases from V and 2 from J; bases not matched to a gene: 15. Germline V gene data show CDR1 as SGHRS and CDR2 as YFSETQ. The CDR3 DNA sequence: TGCGCCAGCAGCCTGCCGGGACAGAGTTGGTCGGGCAATCAGCCCCAGCATTTT. This translates into CASSLPGQSWSGNQPQHF.

This clone was recorded only once. The gene calls are TRBV6-6 and TRBJ2-1; D not certain. The CDR3 spans 12 residues. Germline V lookup: CDR1 MNHNY, CDR2 SVGAGI (reference sequence). Trimming removed 6 bases at V and 9 bases at J, with 12 bases between. The CDR3 DNA reads as TGTGCCAGCAGCCCCCACAGAAGTGAGCAGTTCTTC. Its translation: CASSPHRSEQFF.

The chain carries TRBV10-1 and TRBJ2-7; D is unresolved. The CDR3 is 10 amino acids. V was clipped by 5 bases and J by 3 bases, with 2 bases between them. In germline, CDR1 is WNHNN, CDR2 SYGVQD (reference sequence). The CDR3 here is CASSYYEQYF. Here the CDR3 DNA reads TGCGCCAGCAGTTACTACGAGCAGTACTTC.

This clone was seen more than once but under ten times. The chain combines TRBV6-1 with TRBJ2-7; 8 nucleotides line up with TRBD1. J lost 2 bases, V lost 5 bases, and 5 bases had no gene match. Germline-derived CDR1 and CDR2 are MNHNS and SASEGT. This CDR3 has 14 amino acids. The CDR3 loop reads CASSNRGSAYEQYF. The CDR3 DNA sequence: TGTGCCAGCAGTAACAGGGGGAGCGCCTACGAGCAGTACTTC.

This clone was detected a few times. This chain links TRBV2 with TRBJ2-7; D is possibly TRBD1 (6 bases). Trimming took off 5 bases at V and 1 base at J, with 9 bases between the two ends. The CDR3 has 13 amino acids. Germline lookup yields CDR1 SNHLY and CDR2 FYNNEI. The CDR3 is CASSRTASYEQYF. The DNA for the CDR3 is TGTGCCAGCAGTAGGACAGCTTCCTACGAGCAGTACTTC.

This clone was seen only a few times. This sequence joins TRBV29-1 and TRBJ2-1, with TRBD2 matching 7 bases. The CDR3 covers 13 residues. After removal of 4 bases from V and 12 bases from J, the junction contained 12 bases not matched to a gene. Germline lookup yields CDR1 SQVTM and CDR2 ANQGSEA. The CDR3, as DNA: TGCAGCGTTGCTCTAGCGGAACGGGTGGGGCAGTTCTTC. Translated, it gives CSVALAERVGQFF.

This clone appeared a few times. V gene TRBV7-2 combines with J gene TRBJ1-2; the match to TRBD1 covers 9 bases. The V and J ends lost 0 bases and 5 bases, in that order; junction bases with no gene match: 1. The length of the CDR3 is 14 residues. Germline lookup yields CDR1 SGHTA and CDR2 FQGNSA. In nucleotides, the CDR3 is TGTGCCAGCAGCTTAGCCGGGACAGGGTATGGCTACACCTTC. It is translated as CASSLAGTGYGYTF.

This chain uses TRBV14 with TRBJ1-1; no clear D. Germline assignment: CDR1 SGHDN and CDR2 FVKESK. The CDR3 contains 13 residues. Trimming took 3 bases from V and 8 from J, leaving 13 bases between them. The CDR3 nucleotides are TGTGCCAGCAGCCACAGTTCGTACCAAGAAGCTTTCTTT. As protein: CASSHSSYQEAFF.

The V call is TRBV28, the J call TRBJ2-7; maybe TRBD2 (6 bases). V dropped 10 bases and J dropped 3 bases, with 13 bases sitting between them. The germline V gene has CDR1 MDHEN and CDR2 SYDVKM. There are 12 residues in the CDR3. The CDR3 reads CATSGSLYEQYF. In DNA, the CDR3 is TGTGCCACTTCCGGGAGCCTCTACGAGCAGTACTTC. The full variable domain, with the rest looked up from reference TRBV28 and TRBJ2-7, is DVKVTQSSRYLVKRTGEKVFLECVQDMDHENMFWYRQDPGLGLRLIYFSYDVKMKEKGDIPEGYSVSREKKERFSLILESASTNQTSMYLCATSGSLYEQYFGPGTRLTVT.

In its sample, this clone was seen a few times. For the CDR3, the DNA is TGTGCCAGCAGCCTCAGAGCCGAGATCCCCTACGAGCAGTACTTC. Amino acids: CASSLRAEIPYEQYF. V and J are TRBV7-9 and TRBJ2-7, with no clear D. Trimming left V 5 bases short and J 2 bases short, with 16 bases between. CDR3 size: 15 residues. Germline CDR1 and CDR2: SEHNR and FQNEAQ (reference sequence).

V usage is TRBV14 and J usage is TRBJ2-2; TRBD1 is a possible D gene (6 bases). Germline V gene sequence: CDR1 SGHDN, CDR2 FVKESK. This CDR3 is 17 amino acids long. Trimming took off 4 bases at V and 2 bases at J, with 17 bases between the two ends. CDR3 in DNA: TGTGCCAGCAGCCTTTATCCCGGGACATCAAACACCGGGGAGCTGTTTTTT. It encodes CASSLYPGTSNTGELFF.

The table lists this clone with many counts. The chain recombines TRBV25-1 with TRBJ2-7; possible D gene TRBD1, 6 bases. The V gene lost 7 bases and the J gene lost 3 bases, with 13 bases spanning the gap. Germline V CDR1 and CDR2: MGHDK, SYGVNS. This CDR3 has 13 amino acids. The CDR3 reads CASKDQGSYEQYF. As DNA, the CDR3 is TGTGCCAGCAAGGATCAGGGGAGCTACGAGCAGTACTTC.

This clone was seen a few times. One end of the junction fails to match germline, which may point to a read error. This CDR3 reads CASSYTFQGVIF. The CDR3 DNA is TGTGCCAGCAGTTACACATTCCAGGGGGTAATCTTC. This chain uses TRBV6-6 with TRBJ2-7, with TRBD1 identical over 7 bases. In germline, CDR1 is MNHNY, CDR2 SVGAGI (reference sequence). This CDR3 region has 12 residues.

This sequence joins TRBV6-4 and TRBJ2-2, with 7 bases fitting TRBD2. V shed 6 bases and J 2 bases; nucleotides not matched to a gene: 3. Per germline, CDR1 MRHNA and CDR2 SNTAGT. The CDR3 consists of 14 residues. The DNA for the CDR3 is TGTGCCAGCAGCGGGACTACAAACACCGGGGAGCTGTTTTTT. Protein sequence: CASSGTTNTGELFF.

This clone was recorded at least ten times. This chain joins TRBV28 and TRBJ1-4; TRBD1 aligns across 8 bases. Germline V lookup: CDR1 MDHEN, CDR2 SYDVKM. After removal of 3 bases from V and 8 bases from J, the junction contained 8 bases not matched to a gene. The length of the CDR3 is 15 residues. The CDR3 region is CASSLPQGAGEKLFF. In DNA, the CDR3 is TGTGCCAGCAGTTTGCCCCAGGGGGCTGGAGAAAAACTGTTTTTT.

The V call is TRBV7-9, the J call TRBJ2-3; TRBD1 aligns across 7 bases. V trimming: 1 base; J trimming: 0 bases; junction bases outside the gene matches: 1. The CDR3 covers 15 residues. Germline V gene lookup returns CDR1 SEHNR and CDR2 FQNEAQ (reference sequence). The CDR3: CASSLGDSSTDTQYF. In DNA, the CDR3 is TGTGCCAGCAGCTTAGGGGACAGTAGCACAGATACGCAGTATTTT.

DNA for the CDR3: TGTGCCAGCAGCTTAGGGGTCAGGGTAGTCTCAACGTTCATCGATGAGCAGTTCTTC. Translating it yields CASSLGVRVVSTFIDEQFF. V usage is TRBV7-2 and J usage is TRBJ2-1; weak D call: TRBD1 (5 bases). Per the germline V gene, CDR1 is SGHTA and CDR2 is FQGNSA. The CDR3 has 19 amino acids. Trimming took 1 base from V and 8 from J, leaving 27 bases between them. Variable domain in full (rest from reference TRBV7-2 and TRBJ2-1): GAGVSQSPSNKVTEKGKDVELRCDPISGHTALYWYRQSLGQGLEFLIYFQGNSAPDKSGLPSDRFSAERTGGSVSTLTIQRTQQEDSAVYLCASSLGVRVVSTFIDEQFFGPGTRLTVL.

CDR3 DNA: TGTGCCACCAGCAGAGATCGGGGGTTCACAGATACGCAGTATTTT. Its protein is CATSRDRGFTDTQYF. The rearrangement uses TRBV15 and TRBJ2-3; D is possibly TRBD2 (6 bases). With 0 bases removed from V and 2 bases from J, the gap between germline ends came to 9 bases. Germline lookup yields CDR1 LNHNV and CDR2 YYDKDF (reference sequence). The CDR3 sequence is 15 residues long.

This chain joins TRBV28 and TRBJ1-5; no definite D call. CDR1 and CDR2 (germline): MDHEN, SYDVKM. The CDR3 extends over 16 amino acids. The V end lost 3 bases, the J end lost 2 bases, and 14 bases lay between the germline ends. In DNA form, the CDR3 reads TGTGCCAGCAGTTTTTCCTCAGGAGGCGGCAATCAGCCCCAGCATTTT. This codes for CASSFSSGGGNQPQHF.

The chain carries TRBV28 and TRBJ1-1; D unclear. The CDR3 runs to 13 residues. V was pared by 6 bases and J by 1 base, with 9 bases between. Germline CDR1 and CDR2: MDHEN and SYDVKM. CDR3 protein: CASRDDWNTEAFF. CDR3 DNA sequence: TGTGCCAGCAGGGACGACTGGAACACTGAAGCTTTCTTT.

V and J are TRBV28 and TRBJ1-5, with D perhaps TRBD1 (6 bases). The CDR3 loop spans 15 amino acids. CDR1 and CDR2 (germline): MDHEN, SYDVKM. Trimming cost V 5 bases and J 3 bases, with 14 bases left between them. CDR3 sequence (DNA): TGTGCCAGCAGTCTTCAGGGGCCCGACAATCAGCCCCAGCATTTT. Its translation is CASSLQGPDNQPQHF.

This clone was detected only a few times. The same CDR3 can be traced to other DNA sequences in this sample. The rearrangement joins TRBV7-3 to TRBJ2-1; TRBD2 matches at 13 bases. Germline V gives CDR1 SGHTA, CDR2 FQGTGA. There are 15 residues in the CDR3. V gave up 4 bases and J gave up 4 bases; unmatched junction bases: 1. DNA for the CDR3: TGTGCCAGCAGCTCGGGACTAGCGGGGTACAATGAGCAGTTCTTC. Protein product: CASSSGLAGYNEQFF.

The V and J genes are TRBV10-3 and TRBJ2-3; possibly TRBD1 or TRBD2 for D (6 bases each). The germline V gene encodes CDR1 ENHRY and CDR2 SYGVKD. V was pared by 8 bases and J by 6 bases, with 15 bases between. CDR3 length equals 13 residues. The CDR3 nucleotides are TGTGCCATCGGGGGGCTAGACGCCGATACGCAGTATTTT. Translated: CAIGGLDADTQYF.